One TCR beta chain is described in this entry. What it binds is not known. This sample was included in a study of identical twins. CDR3 size: 15 residues. The V and J ends lost 7 bases and 5 bases respectively, with 23 bases between them. Germline V gene data show CDR1 as DFQATT and CDR2 as SNEGSKA (reference sequence). Study conclusions and caveats: Cross-sectional statistical analysis, not tracking of the same donors, underpinned the conclusions.

A single record per CDR3 protein comes from TCRdb applying MiXCR to the 5' RACE reads. This repertoire shows 400,000 to 550,000 distinct CDR3 sequences, less than 25% found once; its top ten account for roughly 0.91%. These records were also assigned to another study, of T cells expressing NK-cell markers. That study reports: It was from sorted CD3+CD56+NKG2C+, CD3+CD56+NKG2C- and CD3+CD56-NKG2C+ T cells that TCR beta repertoires came. For six donors, the dominant NKG2C+ clonotypes made up about 1.0-8% of their CD8+ T cells. A few of the donors also had these clonotypes leading their CD3+CD56-NKG2C+ fraction.

The chain employs TRBV20-1 and TRBJ1-1; D might be TRBD1 (5 bases). What was sequenced was CD4+ T cells sorted from blood. The sequence derives from a woman aged 18 to 35 in good health. The CDR3 is CSVVPLGGSGTEAFF. In nucleotides, the CDR3 is TGCAGTGTTGTTCCTCTGGGGGGTTCGGGTACTGAAGCTTTCTTT.